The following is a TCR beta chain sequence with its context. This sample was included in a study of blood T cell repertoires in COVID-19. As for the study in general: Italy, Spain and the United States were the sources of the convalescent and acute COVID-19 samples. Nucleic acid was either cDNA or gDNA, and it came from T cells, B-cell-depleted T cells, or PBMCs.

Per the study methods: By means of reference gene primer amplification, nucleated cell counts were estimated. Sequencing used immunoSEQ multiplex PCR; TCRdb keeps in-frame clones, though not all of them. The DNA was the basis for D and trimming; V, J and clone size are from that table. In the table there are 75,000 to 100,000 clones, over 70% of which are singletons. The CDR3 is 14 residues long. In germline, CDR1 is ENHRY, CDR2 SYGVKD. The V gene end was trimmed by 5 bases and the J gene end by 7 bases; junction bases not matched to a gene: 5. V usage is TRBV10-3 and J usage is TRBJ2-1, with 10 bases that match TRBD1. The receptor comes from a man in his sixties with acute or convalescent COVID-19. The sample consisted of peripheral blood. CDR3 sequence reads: CAISNRQGANEQFF. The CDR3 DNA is TGTGCCATCAGTAACAGACAGGGGGCGAATGAGCAGTTCTTC.